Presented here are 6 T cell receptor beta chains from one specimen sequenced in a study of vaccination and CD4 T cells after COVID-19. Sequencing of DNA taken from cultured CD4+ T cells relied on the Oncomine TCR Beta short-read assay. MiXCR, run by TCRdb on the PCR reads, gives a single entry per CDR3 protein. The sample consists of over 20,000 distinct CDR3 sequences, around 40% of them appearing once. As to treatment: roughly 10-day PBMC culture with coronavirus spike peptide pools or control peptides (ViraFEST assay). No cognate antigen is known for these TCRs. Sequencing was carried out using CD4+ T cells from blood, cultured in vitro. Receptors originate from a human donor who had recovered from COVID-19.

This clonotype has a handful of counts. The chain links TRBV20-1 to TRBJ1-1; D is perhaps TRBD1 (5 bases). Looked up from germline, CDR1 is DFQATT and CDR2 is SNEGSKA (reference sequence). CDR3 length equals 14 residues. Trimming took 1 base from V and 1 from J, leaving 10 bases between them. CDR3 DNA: TGCAGTGCTAGAGCCCCGGGGCCGAACACTGAAGCTTTCTTT. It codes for CSARAPGPNTEAFF.

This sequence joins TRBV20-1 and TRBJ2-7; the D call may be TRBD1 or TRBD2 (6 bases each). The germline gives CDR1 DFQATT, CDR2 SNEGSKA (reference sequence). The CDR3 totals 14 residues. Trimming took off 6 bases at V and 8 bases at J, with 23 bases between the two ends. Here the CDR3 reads CSAQTAEGTGKQYF. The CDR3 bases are TGCAGTGCGCAGACTGCGGAGGGAACAGGGAAGCAGTACTTC.

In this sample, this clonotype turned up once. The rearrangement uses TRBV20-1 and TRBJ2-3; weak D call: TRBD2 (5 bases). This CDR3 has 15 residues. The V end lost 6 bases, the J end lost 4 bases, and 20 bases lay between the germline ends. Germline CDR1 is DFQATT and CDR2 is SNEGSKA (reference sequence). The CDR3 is CSASPGVKRSDTQYF. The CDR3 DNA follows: TGCAGTGCCTCCCCCGGGGTAAAAAGGTCAGATACGCAGTATTTT.

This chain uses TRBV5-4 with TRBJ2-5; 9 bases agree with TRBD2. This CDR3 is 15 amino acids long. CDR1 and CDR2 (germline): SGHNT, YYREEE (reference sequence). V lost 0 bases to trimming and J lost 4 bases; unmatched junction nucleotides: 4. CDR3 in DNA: TGTGCCAGCAGCTTGGCATTGCGGGGGGGAGAGACCCAGTACTTC. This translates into CASSLALRGGETQYF.

The CDR3 here is CASSYSASGSREQYF. The CDR3 DNA reads as TGTGCCAGCAGTTACTCGGCTAGCGGGAGTCGGGAGCAGTACTTC. The chain employs TRBV6-5 and TRBJ2-7; 10 nucleotides match TRBD2. Looked up from germline, CDR1 is MNHEY and CDR2 is SVGAGI. With 0 bases clipped from V and 7 bases from J, the junction kept 6 bases outside the gene matches. This CDR3 has 15 residues.

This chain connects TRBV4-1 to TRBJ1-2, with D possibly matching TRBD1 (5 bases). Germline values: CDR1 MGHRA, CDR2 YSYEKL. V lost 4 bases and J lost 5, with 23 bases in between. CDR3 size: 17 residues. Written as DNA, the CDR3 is TGCGCCAGCAGCCTTATCTCGGGCCCCAGGGTGAATTATGGCTACACCTTC. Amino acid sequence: CASSLISGPRVNYGYTF.